The 27 T cell receptor beta chains listed next were all sequenced from one sample in a study of blood T cell repertoires in COVID-19. The table came from immunoSEQ multiplex PCR; TCRdb's copy has only in-frame clones and leaves some out. The sample lists about 270,000 clones; more than 85% were seen once. Material: PBMCs or T cells enriched from blood (not recorded which). These receptors were obtained from a man between 40 and 49 years old who had been exposed to COVID-19.

The chain joins TRBV2 to TRBJ1-3; TRBD1 matches 7 bases. The length of the CDR3 is 15 residues. Trimming removed 6 bases from V and 2 bases from J; junction bases left unmatched: 7. Germline lookup yields CDR1 SNHLY and CDR2 FYNNEI. CDR3 region: CASSYETGPGNTIYF. The CDR3, as DNA: TGTGCCAGCAGCTACGAGACAGGGCCTGGAAACACCATATATTTT.

The genes are TRBV3-1 (or the pseudogene TRBV3-2) and TRBJ2-7, with TRBD2 as a possible D gene (6 bases). V was pared by 7 bases and J by 0 bases, with 19 bases between. Germline V gene sequence: CDR1 LGHDT, CDR2 YNNKEL (reference sequence). The CDR3 contains 16 residues. The CDR3 sequence is CASTPGYGSYSYEQYF. CDR3 DNA sequence: TGTGCCAGCACCCCAGGGTACGGGAGCTACTCCTACGAGCAGTACTTC.

The CDR3 bases are TGCGCCAGCAGCGGACTAGCGGGAGGGCCAGGCGGCTCCTACAATGAGCAGTTCTTC. Its translation: CASSGLAGGPGGSYNEQFF. The chain combines TRBV5-1 with TRBJ2-1; 15 nucleotides agree with TRBD2. Trimming cost V 4 bases and J 0 bases; bases outside gene matches: 8. The CDR3 has 19 residues. Germline values: CDR1 SGHRS, CDR2 YFSETQ.

The count of this clone is one. The chain is built from TRBV16 and TRBJ1-5; D not certain. Germline CDR1 reads KGHSY; CDR2 reads FQNENV. The CDR3 runs to 14 residues. Trimming removed 0 bases from V and 4 bases from J, with 7 bases in between. Here the CDR3 reads CASSQSGGNQPQHF. CDR3 nucleotide sequence: TGTGCCAGCAGCCAATCCGGCGGGAATCAGCCCCAGCATTTT.

This clone was seen just once. The chain links TRBV28 to TRBJ2-7; 7 bases align to TRBD2. The CDR3 spans 19 residues. The germline V gene encodes CDR1 MDHEN and CDR2 SYDVKM. J was trimmed by 3 bases and V by 1 base; bases with no gene match: 18. The CDR3: CASSLFGTGLAVNYYEQYF. The CDR3 DNA sequence: TGTGCCAGCAGTTTATTCGGAACCGGGCTAGCGGTCAATTACTACGAGCAGTACTTC.

The rearrangement joins TRBV6-5 to TRBJ2-7; 10 nucleotides match TRBD1. V dropped 10 bases and J dropped 2; count of bases not matched to a gene: 5. In germline, CDR1 is MNHEY, CDR2 SVGAGI. There are 13 residues in the CDR3. Here the CDR3 reads CATPGQGTYEQYF. The CDR3 coding sequence is TGTGCCACCCCGGGACAGGGGACCTACGAGCAGTACTTC.

The genes are TRBV11-3 and TRBJ2-5; unclear D gene. CDR1 is SGHNT and CDR2 is YENEEA in the germline V gene. The CDR3 is 17 amino acids. Trimming took 2 bases from V and 3 from J, leaving 19 bases between them. The CDR3 DNA reads as TGTGCCAGCAGCTTAAAATTGAGGCGGCTTTTTGAAGAGACCCAGTACTTC. It is translated as CASSLKLRRLFEETQYF.

This clone has only one observation. The chain couples TRBV11-2 to TRBJ1-2; D not certain. CDR1 SGHAT and CDR2 FQNNGV come from the germline V gene. This CDR3 has 16 amino acids. V lost 0 bases and J lost 5, with 16 bases in between. In nucleotides, the CDR3 is TGTGCCAGCAGCTTAGATCTAGCAAGAACCCTTTATGGCTACACCTTC. Encoded protein: CASSLDLARTLYGYTF.

This sequence joins TRBV9 and TRBJ1-6; possibly TRBD1 for D (5 bases). This CDR3 spans 12 amino acids. Trimming removed 6 bases at V and 12 bases at J, with 13 bases between. Germline CDR1 SGDLS, CDR2 YYNGEE. CDR3 DNA: TGTGCCAGCACGGGGTCGGGGGAACCCCTCCACTTT. Its translation is CASTGSGEPLHF.

This chain links TRBV28 with TRBJ1-5; the D is unclear. V gave up 6 bases and J gave up 5 bases, with 5 bases separating them. This CDR3 is 11 amino acids long. Per germline, CDR1 MDHEN and CDR2 SYDVKM. The CDR3 DNA follows: TGTGCCAGCAGCTCCGATCAGCCCCAGCATTTT. Amino acid sequence: CASSSDQPQHF.

This sequence joins TRBV7-2 and TRBJ2-2; TRBD2 might be the D (5 bases). CDR1 and CDR2 (germline): SGHTA, FQGNSA. This CDR3 contains 16 residues. Trimming left V 6 bases short and J 4 bases short, with 18 bases between. The CDR3 sequence: CASSQTQRDPTGELFF. CDR3 in DNA: TGTGCCAGCAGTCAGACGCAACGGGATCCCACCGGGGAGCTGTTTTTT.

This clone occurred a few times. The CDR3 sequence is CAWSLGRSSYNEQFF. The CDR3 nucleotides are TGTGCCTGGAGTCTGGGGCGAAGCTCCTACAATGAGCAGTTCTTC. The J gene is TRBJ2-1, the V gene TRBV30; D is possibly TRBD1 (5 bases). The CDR3 is 15 residues long. Germline V CDR1 and CDR2: GTSNPN, SVGIG (reference sequence). The V end lost 2 bases, the J end lost 0 bases, and 11 bases lay between the germline ends.

V gene TRBV5-1 combines with J gene TRBJ1-4; D unclear. Looked up from germline, CDR1 is SGHRS and CDR2 is YFSETQ. The germline V and J ends were trimmed by 7 bases and 5 bases, with 15 bases remaining between them. There are 14 residues in the CDR3. CDR3 DNA sequence: TGCGCCAGCCGAGCGGCAGATCAAAATGAAAAACTGTTTTTT. Encoded protein: CASRAADQNEKLFF.

The V and J genes are TRBV18 and TRBJ1-4, with D hard to call. The V and J ends lost 5 bases and 8 bases respectively, with 12 bases between them. This CDR3 is 13 amino acids long. Germline V CDR1 and CDR2: KGHSH, LQKENI. The CDR3 DNA is TGTGCCAGCTCAAGAGAGGAACGCGAAAAACTGTTTTTT. It yields the protein CASSREEREKLFF.

The V gene is TRBV12-3 or TRBV12-4, the J gene TRBJ1-3; D not resolved. The V gene lost 4 bases and the J gene lost 5 bases, with 9 bases spanning the gap. The length of the CDR3 is 13 residues. The CDR3 spells CASSSAGRNTIYF. The CDR3 nucleotides read TGTGCCAGCAGTTCCGCGGGGAGAAACACCATATATTTT.

The V call is TRBV6-2 or TRBV6-3, the J call TRBJ1-2; TRBD1 is a possible D gene (6 bases). The CDR3 is made up of 13 amino acids. V gave up 2 bases and J gave up 4 bases, with 8 bases separating them. The germline V gene encodes CDR1 MNHEY and CDR2 SVGEGT. Here the CDR3 DNA reads TGTGCCAGCAGTTACAGGGGGACCTATGGCTACACCTTC. Amino acid sequence: CASSYRGTYGYTF.

This chain connects TRBV5-1 to TRBJ1-6; 8 bases fit TRBD1. J lost 10 bases, V lost 4 bases, and 10 bases had no gene match. Germline loops: CDR1 SGHRS, CDR2 YFSETQ. The CDR3 runs to 15 residues. The CDR3 protein is CASSTDRVRESPLHF. The CDR3 DNA reads as TGCGCCAGCAGCACGGACAGGGTACGGGAGTCACCCCTCCACTTT.

This sequence joins TRBV7-3 and TRBJ1-2; 11 nucleotides agree with TRBD1. Losses at the gene ends were 6 bases for V and 6 bases for J; bases not matched to a gene: 9. CDR1 is SGHTA, CDR2 FQGTGA, per germline. The CDR3 has 15 residues. The CDR3 DNA reads as TGTGCCAGCAGTCCCGGACAGGGGGCAGCTGATGGCTACACCTTC. Amino acid sequence: CASSPGQGAADGYTF.

The chain combines TRBV25-1 with TRBJ2-1; tentatively, D is TRBD2 (7 bases). The CDR3 length is 12 residues. V lost 7 bases to trimming and J lost 15 bases, with 19 bases between them. The germline gives CDR1 MGHDK, CDR2 SYGVNS. CDR3 bases: TGTGCCAGCACCCGAGGGGGGGGATCAGTGTTCTTC. It is translated as CASTRGGGSVFF.

This clone is a singleton in its sample. The chain employs TRBV3-1 (or the pseudogene TRBV3-2) and TRBJ1-5; 7 positions agree with TRBD1. The CDR3 contains 13 residues. V gave up 0 bases and J gave up 9 bases; unmatched junction bases: 2. Germline assignment: CDR1 LGHDT and CDR2 YNNKEL (reference sequence). The CDR3 protein is CASSQDRGTPQHF. The DNA of the CDR3 is TGTGCCAGCAGCCAAGACAGGGGGACGCCCCAGCATTTT.

V and J are TRBV27 and TRBJ2-3; TRBD2 matches 9 bases. This CDR3 has 13 amino acids. V lost 8 bases and J lost 5; bases outside the gene matches: 5. In germline, CDR1 is MNHEY, CDR2 SMNVEV (reference sequence). The CDR3 loop reads CASSASGIDTQYF. The CDR3, as DNA: TGTGCCAGCTCCGCTAGCGGGATAGATACGCAGTATTTT.

This chain uses TRBV28 with TRBJ2-1; 7 bases agree with TRBD2. CDR1 and CDR2 (germline): MDHEN, SYDVKM. This CDR3 is 13 amino acids long. Losses at the gene ends were 10 bases for V and 3 bases for J; bases not matched to a gene: 6. The CDR3 DNA follows: TGTGCCACCGGGCTAGCGGACTACAATGAGCAGTTCTTC. It yields the protein CATGLADYNEQFF.

V and J are TRBV5-1 and TRBJ1-1, with a possible D match to TRBD1 (6 bases). The CDR3 covers 13 residues. Per germline, CDR1 SGHRS and CDR2 YFSETQ. V was shortened by 0 bases and J by 5 bases, with 8 bases between the two germline ends. CDR3 sequence (DNA): TGCGCCAGCAGCTTGGGGGGGCGAACTGAAGCTTTCTTT. This gives the protein CASSLGGRTEAFF. The variable domain in full, with the rest retrieved from reference TRBV5-1 and TRBJ1-1, is KAGVTQTPRYLIKTRGQQVTLSCSPISGHRSVSWYQQTPGQGLQFLFEYFSETQRNKGNFPGRFSGRQFSNSRSEMNVSTLELGDSALYLCASSLGGRTEAFFGQGTRLTVV.

This chain joins TRBV12-5 and TRBJ1-1; D is unresolved. V was cut by 6 bases and J by 2 bases, with 10 bases left in between. This CDR3 comprises 13 residues. The V gene's germline CDR1 is LGHNT and CDR2 FRNRAP. CDR3 protein: CASGREENTEAFF. The CDR3 DNA sequence: TGTGCTAGTGGGAGGGAGGAAAACACTGAAGCTTTCTTT.

The chain links TRBV28 to TRBJ1-6; 9 bases align to TRBD1. V lost 4 bases, J lost 10 bases, and 8 bases stayed unmatched. Germline V lookup: CDR1 MDHEN, CDR2 SYDVKM. The CDR3 runs 15 residues. The DNA of the CDR3 is TGTGCCAGCAGTTCGCCGGGACAGGGAACGTCACCCCTCCACTTT. Residues: CASSSPGQGTSPLHF.

In this sample, this clone turned up a few times. The rearrangement uses TRBV6-2 or TRBV6-3 and TRBJ1-5; 8 bases agree with TRBD1. Germline values: CDR1 MNHEY, CDR2 SVGEGT. This CDR3 comprises 12 residues. Trimming cost V 6 bases and J 6 bases; bases outside gene matches: 1. The CDR3 loop is CASSDRGQPQHF. The CDR3 DNA reads TGTGCCAGCAGCGACAGGGGTCAGCCCCAGCATTTT.

The V gene is TRBV18, the J gene TRBJ1-1, with D maybe TRBD1 (5 bases). Germline lookup yields CDR1 KGHSH and CDR2 LQKENI. V dropped 3 bases and J dropped 5 bases, with 19 bases sitting between them. The CDR3 is 16 residues long. This CDR3 reads CASSPLGVSAGTEAFF. In DNA form, the CDR3 reads TGTGCCAGCTCACCCTTGGGTGTATCGGCAGGGACTGAAGCTTTCTTT.